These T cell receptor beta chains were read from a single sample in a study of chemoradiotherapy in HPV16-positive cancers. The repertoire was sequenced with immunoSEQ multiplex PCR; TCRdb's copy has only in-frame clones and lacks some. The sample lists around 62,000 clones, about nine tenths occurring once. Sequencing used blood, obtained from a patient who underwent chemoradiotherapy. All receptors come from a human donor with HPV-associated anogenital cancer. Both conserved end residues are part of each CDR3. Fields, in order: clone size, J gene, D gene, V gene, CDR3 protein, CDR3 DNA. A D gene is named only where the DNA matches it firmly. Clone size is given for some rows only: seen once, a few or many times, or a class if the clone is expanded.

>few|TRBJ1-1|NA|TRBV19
CASKWAANTEAFF
TGTGCCAGTAAGTGGGCGGCGAACACTGAAGCTTTCTTT
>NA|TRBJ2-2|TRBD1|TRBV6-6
CASSYVTGQAGELFF
TGTGCCAGCAGTTACGTGACAGGGCAAGCCGGGGAGCTGTTTTTT
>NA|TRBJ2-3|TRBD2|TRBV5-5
CASSPGTSLTDTQYF
TGTGCCAGCAGCCCCGGGACTAGCCTCACAGATACGCAGTATTTT
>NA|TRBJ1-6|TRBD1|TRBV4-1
CASSQVGGASPLHF
TGCGCCAGCAGCCAAGTAGGGGGCGCTTCACCCCTCCACTTT
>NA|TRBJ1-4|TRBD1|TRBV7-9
CASSLNRGGNEKLFF
TGTGCCAGCAGCCTTAACAGGGGGGGAAATGAAAAACTGTTTTTT
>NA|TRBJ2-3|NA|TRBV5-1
CASSLGEGDTQYF
TGCGCCAGCAGCTTAGGAGAGGGGGATACGCAGTATTTT
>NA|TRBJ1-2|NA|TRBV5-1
CASSLGGEANYGYTF
TGCGCCAGCAGCTTGGGAGGGGAAGCTAACTATGGCTACACCTTC
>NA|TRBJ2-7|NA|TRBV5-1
CASSSEPYEQYF
TGCGCCAGCAGTAGCGAACCCTACGAGCAGTACTTC
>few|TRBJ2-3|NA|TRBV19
CASSGPKDSGHPSTDTQYF
TGTGCCAGTTCGGGGCCGAAAGATAGCGGACACCCTAGCACAGATACGCAGTATTTT
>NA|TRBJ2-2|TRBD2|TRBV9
CASSVGGGLIGELFF
TGTGCCAGCAGCGTAGGGGGAGGGCTCATCGGGGAGCTGTTTTTT
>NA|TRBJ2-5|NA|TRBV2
CASRRDRPQETQYF
TGTGCCAGCAGGAGAGACAGGCCCCAAGAGACCCAGTACTTC
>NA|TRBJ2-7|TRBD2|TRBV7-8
CASSSKWGSGGAAEQYF
TGTGCCAGCAGCTCTAAGTGGGGTAGCGGGGGGGCCGCCGAGCAGTACTTC
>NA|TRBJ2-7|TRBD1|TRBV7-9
CASSSGQGEDEQYF
TGTGCCAGCAGCTCTGGACAGGGGGAGGACGAGCAGTACTTC
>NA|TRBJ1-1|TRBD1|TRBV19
CASSIAQGARTEAFF
TGTGCCAGTAGTATAGCCCAGGGGGCGCGAACTGAAGCTTTCTTT
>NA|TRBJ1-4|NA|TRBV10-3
CAISVGANEKLFF
TGTGCCATCAGTGTCGGAGCTAATGAAAAACTGTTTTTT
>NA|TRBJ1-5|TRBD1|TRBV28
CASTWAGRGRFGNQPQHF
TGTGCCAGCACCTGGGCAGGGAGGGGGCGTTTCGGCAATCAGCCCCAGCATTTT
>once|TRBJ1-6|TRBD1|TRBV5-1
CASSPSGTGYTSPLHF
TGCGCCAGCAGCCCCTCCGGGACAGGGTATACCTCACCCCTCCACTTT